The 11 T cell receptor beta chains listed next were all sequenced from one sample in a study of beta chain features in type 1 diabetes. Expressed TCRB transcripts were sequenced because the isolated RNA had all been reverse transcribed beforehand. Measured with immunoSEQ multiplex PCR; TCRdb has only the in-frame clones, and not every one. The sample holds about 270,000 clones, approximately 14% seen once. Study conclusions and caveats: Shortening of TCRB CDR3s, moderate but significant, appeared in all four CD4+ subsets of Type 1 diabetes patients.

Which antigens these TCRs recognize remains unknown. Sequencing was performed on naive CD4+ T cells from blood. Source of these receptors: a man aged 30 to 39 with type 1 diabetes.

The chain is built from TRBV5-1 and TRBJ2-7; 8 nucleotides agree with TRBD2. V lost 2 bases, J lost 3 bases, and 4 bases stayed unmatched. Looked up from germline, CDR1 is SGHRS and CDR2 is YFSETQ. CDR3 length: 14 amino acids. The CDR3: CASSFSGNSYEQYF. The CDR3 DNA reads as TGCGCCAGCAGCTTTAGCGGGAACAGCTACGAGCAGTACTTC.

The chain is built from TRBV7-8 and TRBJ2-7; D unclear. The ends were cut back, 1 base at V and 1 base at J, with 5 bases in the middle. Germline V lookup: CDR1 SGHVS, CDR2 FQNEAQ. This CDR3 contains 13 residues. CDR3 residues: CASSLVLSYEQYF. As DNA, the CDR3 is TGTGCCAGCAGCTTAGTATTGTCCTACGAGCAGTACTTC. Full variable domain (rest looked up from reference TRBV7-8 and TRBJ2-7): GAGVSQSPRYKVAKRGQDVALRCDPISGHVSLFWYQQALGQGPEFLTYFQNEAQLDKSGLPSDRFFAERPEGSVSTLKIQRTQQEDSAVYLCASSLVLSYEQYFGPGTRLTVT.

The V and J genes are TRBV28 and TRBJ1-4; possible D gene TRBD1, 5 bases. V was shortened by 5 bases and J by 10 bases, with 11 bases between the two germline ends. This CDR3 spans 12 amino acids. Germline CDR1 reads MDHEN; CDR2 reads SYDVKM. CDR3 region: CASSVSGGKLFF. The CDR3 DNA reads TGTGCCAGCAGTGTCTCGGGGGGAAAACTGTTTTTT. Full variable domain (remainder filled in from reference TRBV28 and TRBJ1-4): DVKVTQSSRYLVKRTGEKVFLECVQDMDHENMFWYRQDPGLGLRLIYFSYDVKMKEKGDIPEGYSVSREKKERFSLILESASTNQTSMYLCASSVSGGKLFFGSGTQLSVL.

Only a few counts were recorded for this clone. J is TRBJ2-7 and V is TRBV9; 9 bases align to TRBD1. Germline values: CDR1 SGDLS, CDR2 YYNGEE. V was pared by 1 base and J by 6 bases, with 5 bases of the junction left unmatched. CDR3 length: 14 amino acids. The CDR3 DNA reads TGTGCCAGCAGCGTAAGGGACAGGGTTGGCGAGCAGTACTTC. Translation: CASSVRDRVGEQYF.

This clone came up a few times. The chain has TRBV28 and TRBJ2-7; D is unclear. The V end lost 5 bases, the J end lost 7 bases, and 12 bases lay between the germline ends. The CDR3 length is 12 residues. Germline CDR1 and CDR2: MDHEN and SYDVKM. The CDR3 region is CASSPARSEQYF. The CDR3 nucleotides are TGTGCCAGCAGTCCGGCCCGGAGTGAGCAGTACTTC.

The chain recombines TRBV9 with TRBJ2-7, with 7 nucleotides matching TRBD2. From germline, CDR1 is SGDLS and CDR2 YYNGEE. The junction had 12 bases not matched to a gene; V was cut back by 4 bases and J by 2 bases. CDR3 length: 16 amino acids. DNA of the CDR3: TGTGCCAGCAGCCCACGAAGTCTAGCGGTTACCTACGAGCAGTACTTC. It is translated as CASSPRSLAVTYEQYF. Variable domain in full (rest from reference TRBV9 and TRBJ2-7): DSGVTQTPKHLITATGQRVTLRCSPRSGDLSVYWYQQSLDQGLQFLIQYYNGEERAKGNILERFSAQQFPDLHSELNLSSLELGDSALYFCASSPRSLAVTYEQYFGPGTRLTVT.

This clone has a handful of counts. V gene TRBV28 combines with J gene TRBJ2-5, with 8 positions matching TRBD2. Germline lookup yields CDR1 MDHEN and CDR2 SYDVKM. Unmatched junction bases numbered 7, after V lost 5 bases and J lost 5 bases. This CDR3 has 14 residues. CDR3 in amino acids: CASSTTSGGETQYF. The CDR3 region has the DNA TGTGCCAGCAGTACCACCTCGGGGGGGGAGACCCAGTACTTC.

This clone occurred a few times. CDR3 region: CASSRTSGSSYEQYF. DNA for the CDR3: TGTGCCAGCAGTCGGACTAGCGGGTCCTCCTACGAGCAGTACTTC. The chain uses TRBV7-8 and TRBJ2-7; 11 bases agree with TRBD2. The germline V gene encodes CDR1 SGHVS and CDR2 FQNEAQ. Trimming cost V 6 bases and J 0 bases; bases outside gene matches: 4. This CDR3 contains 15 residues.

This sequence joins TRBV10-3 and TRBJ2-5, with TRBD1 matching 7 bases. The CDR3 is 14 residues long. Germline V gene sequence: CDR1 ENHRY, CDR2 SYGVKD. V shed 6 bases, J shed 1 base, and the junction held 5 bases outside the gene matches. The DNA of the CDR3 is TGTGCCATCAGGTCCGGGACAGCCCAAGAGACCCAGTACTTC. This sequence encodes CAIRSGTAQETQYF.

The chain employs TRBV15 and TRBJ2-7; TRBD2 aligns across 9 bases. There are 16 residues in the CDR3. Per the germline V gene, CDR1 is LNHNV and CDR2 is YYDKDF (reference sequence). Germline trimming cut 1 base from V and 4 bases from J; bases unmatched to any gene: 8. As DNA, the CDR3 is TGTGCCACCAGCAGAGGAATGGCGGGAGGGCAGTACGAGCAGTACTTC. Translating it yields CATSRGMAGGQYEQYF.

This clone was picked up a small number of times. The chain employs TRBV18 and TRBJ2-6, with a possible D match to TRBD2 (6 bases). V was clipped by 3 bases and J by 4 bases, with 10 bases between them. Per the germline V gene, CDR1 is KGHSH and CDR2 is LQKENI. The CDR3 sequence is 15 residues long. In DNA, the CDR3 is TGTGCCAGCTCACCCAGGGAGGTGGGGGCCAACGTCCTGACTTTC. Its protein product is CASSPREVGANVLTF.